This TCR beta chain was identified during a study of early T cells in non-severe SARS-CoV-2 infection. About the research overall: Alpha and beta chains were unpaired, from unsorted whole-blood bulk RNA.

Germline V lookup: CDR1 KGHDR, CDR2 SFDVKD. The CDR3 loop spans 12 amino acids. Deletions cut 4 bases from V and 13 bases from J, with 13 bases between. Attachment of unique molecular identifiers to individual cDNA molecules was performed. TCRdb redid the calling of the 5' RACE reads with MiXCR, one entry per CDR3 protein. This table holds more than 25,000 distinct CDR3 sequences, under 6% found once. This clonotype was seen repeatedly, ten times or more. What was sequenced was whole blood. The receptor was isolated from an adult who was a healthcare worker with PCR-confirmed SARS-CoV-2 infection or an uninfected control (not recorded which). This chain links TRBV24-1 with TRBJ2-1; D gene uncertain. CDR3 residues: CATSESGLDQFF. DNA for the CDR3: TGTGCCACCAGTGAGTCGGGCCTCGACCAGTTCTTC.